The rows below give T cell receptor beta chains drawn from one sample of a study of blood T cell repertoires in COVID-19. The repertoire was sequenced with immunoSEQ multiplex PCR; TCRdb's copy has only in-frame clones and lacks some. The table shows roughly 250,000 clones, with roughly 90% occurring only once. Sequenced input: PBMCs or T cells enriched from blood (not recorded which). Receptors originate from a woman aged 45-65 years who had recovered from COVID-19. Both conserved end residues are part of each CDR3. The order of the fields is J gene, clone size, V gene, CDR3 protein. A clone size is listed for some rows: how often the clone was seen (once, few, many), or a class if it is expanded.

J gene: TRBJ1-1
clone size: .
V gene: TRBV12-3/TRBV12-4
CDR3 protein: CASSTTTQAFF

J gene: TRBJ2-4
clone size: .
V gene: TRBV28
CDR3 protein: CASSRTGSAKNIQYF

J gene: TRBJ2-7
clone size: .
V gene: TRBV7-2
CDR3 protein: CASSDGAGTSYEQYF

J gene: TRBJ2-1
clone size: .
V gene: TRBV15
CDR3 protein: CATSRGLAGEGNEQFF

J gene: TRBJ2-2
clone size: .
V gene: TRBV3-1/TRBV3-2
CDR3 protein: CASSQRDTGGELFF

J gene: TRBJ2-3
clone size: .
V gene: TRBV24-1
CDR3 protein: CATRATGGGTDTQYF

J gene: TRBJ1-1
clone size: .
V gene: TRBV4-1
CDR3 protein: CASSRLGGNTEAFF

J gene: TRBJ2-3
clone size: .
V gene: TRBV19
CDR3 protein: CASSIAPGTRPDTQYF

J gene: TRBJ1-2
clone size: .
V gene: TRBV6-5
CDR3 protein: CASSYSGLYRHGYTF

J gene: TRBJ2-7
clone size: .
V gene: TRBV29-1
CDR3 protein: CSVVLAASYEQYF

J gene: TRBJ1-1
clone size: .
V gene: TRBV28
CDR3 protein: CASRARQGGTTEAFF

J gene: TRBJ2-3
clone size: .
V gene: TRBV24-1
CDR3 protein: CATAVTSGGAAQYF

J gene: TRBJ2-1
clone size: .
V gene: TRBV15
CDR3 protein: CATSRDRDRGKHEQFF

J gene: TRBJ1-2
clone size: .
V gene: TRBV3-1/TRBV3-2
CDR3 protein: CASRSIGTGTSYGYTF

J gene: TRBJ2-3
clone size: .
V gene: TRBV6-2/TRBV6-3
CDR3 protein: CASSYSSDTQYF

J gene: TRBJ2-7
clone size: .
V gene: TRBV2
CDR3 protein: CASRNGLAGVYEQYF

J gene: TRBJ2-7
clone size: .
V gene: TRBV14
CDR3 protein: CASSQEGFRDRGREQYF

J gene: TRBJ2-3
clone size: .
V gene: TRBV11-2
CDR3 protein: CASSLVRYPGQGGRDTQYF

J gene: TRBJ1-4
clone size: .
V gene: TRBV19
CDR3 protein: CASSPLQVFEKLFF

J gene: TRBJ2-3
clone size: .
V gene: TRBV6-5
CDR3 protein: CASRSRDTQYF

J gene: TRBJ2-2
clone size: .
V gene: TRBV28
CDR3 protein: CASRTGSRSGELFF

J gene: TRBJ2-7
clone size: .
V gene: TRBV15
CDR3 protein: CATSRVNNRRIFYEQYF

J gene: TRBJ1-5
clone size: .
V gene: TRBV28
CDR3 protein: CASSFRRTTQHF

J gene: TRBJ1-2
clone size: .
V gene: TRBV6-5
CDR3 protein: CASSYSSGRRTF

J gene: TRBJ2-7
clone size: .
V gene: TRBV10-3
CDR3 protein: CAISDQTGNYEQYF

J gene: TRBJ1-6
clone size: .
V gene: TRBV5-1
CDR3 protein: CASSFGTLRDYNSPLHF

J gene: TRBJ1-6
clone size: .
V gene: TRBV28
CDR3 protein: CASSPRQGNFLSPLHF

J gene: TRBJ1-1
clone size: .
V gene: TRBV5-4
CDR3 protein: CASSDAGARLNTEAFF

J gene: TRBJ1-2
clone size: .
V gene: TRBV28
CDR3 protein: CASTDTTYGYTF

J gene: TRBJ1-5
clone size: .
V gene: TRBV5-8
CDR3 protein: CASSLTWGQGYQPQHF

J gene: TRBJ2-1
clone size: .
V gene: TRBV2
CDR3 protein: CASMPRLAGNEQFF

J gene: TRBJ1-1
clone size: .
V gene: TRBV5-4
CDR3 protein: CASSLTGGGRTEAFF

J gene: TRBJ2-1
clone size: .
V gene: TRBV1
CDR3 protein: CTSSQDRTSGRAWHHNEQFF

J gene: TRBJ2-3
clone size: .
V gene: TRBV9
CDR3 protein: CASSASGSTDTQYF

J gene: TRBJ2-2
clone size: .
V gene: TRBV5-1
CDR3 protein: CASSKEVGELFF

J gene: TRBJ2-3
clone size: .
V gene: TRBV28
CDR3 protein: CASSQGGMTDTQYF

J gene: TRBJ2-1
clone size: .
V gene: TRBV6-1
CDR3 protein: CASGPGNEQFF

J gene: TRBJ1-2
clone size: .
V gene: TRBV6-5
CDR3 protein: CASSFLYSGYTF

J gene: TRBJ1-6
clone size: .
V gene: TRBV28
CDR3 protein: CASNPTGQGNSPLHF

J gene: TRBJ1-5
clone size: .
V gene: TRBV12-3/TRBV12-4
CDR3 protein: CASTLRRDQPQHF

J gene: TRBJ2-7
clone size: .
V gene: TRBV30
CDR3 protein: CAWSVFREGQYF

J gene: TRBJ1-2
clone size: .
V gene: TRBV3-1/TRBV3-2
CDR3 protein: CASSQEPVYGYTF

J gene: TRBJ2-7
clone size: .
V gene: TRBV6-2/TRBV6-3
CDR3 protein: CASSPRGQGVKEQYF

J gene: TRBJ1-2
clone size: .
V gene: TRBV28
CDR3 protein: CASRVSGSRPLDYGYTF

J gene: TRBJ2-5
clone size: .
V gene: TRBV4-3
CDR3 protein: CASSARPGCDIWVETQYF

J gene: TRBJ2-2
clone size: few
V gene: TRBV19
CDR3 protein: CASTNPGLAGGLSGELFF

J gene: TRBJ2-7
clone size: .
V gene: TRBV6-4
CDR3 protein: CASSVAAGEYEQYF

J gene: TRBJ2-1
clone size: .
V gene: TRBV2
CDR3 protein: CASGSKLNLAEVREVQFF

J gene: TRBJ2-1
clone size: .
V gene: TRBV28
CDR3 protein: CASSLSGGLAARRWQFF

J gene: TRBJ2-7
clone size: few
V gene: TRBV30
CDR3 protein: CAWSMGGSSYEQYF

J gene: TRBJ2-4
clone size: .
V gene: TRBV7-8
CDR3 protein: CASSFRGSGNIQYF

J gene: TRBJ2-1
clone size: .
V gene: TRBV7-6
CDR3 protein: CASSLILAGTLFF

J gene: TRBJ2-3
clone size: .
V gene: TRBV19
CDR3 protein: CASIDRAGGADTQYF

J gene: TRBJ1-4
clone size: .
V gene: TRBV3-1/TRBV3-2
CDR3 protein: CASTKLDSPNEKLFF

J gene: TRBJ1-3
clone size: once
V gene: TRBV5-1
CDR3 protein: CASSPTGGRSGNTIYF